Given below is one TCR beta chain in context. This clone's antigen is unknown. Within one base of it there is no much larger clone, and no base qualities were kept. At the junction V is shortened by 4 bases and J by 6 bases; bases outside the gene matches: 10. There are 15 amino acids in the CDR3, from cysteine to phenylalanine inclusive. This entry keeps only the CDR3 DNA: 45 bases, framed from base 1. CDR1 and CDR2 were assigned from the germline V gene as SGHRS and YFSETQ. In the multiplex PCR, 52 forward TRBV primers and 13 reverse TRBJ primers were used, and assay-based and computational corrections were applied for amplification bias. Rearranged TRB loci were amplified from genomic DNA by multiplex PCR within the immunoSEQ assay. Sequencing of the TRB amplicons was done on an Illumina HiSeq platform. Processing in the source paper ran as follows. Raw sequences were error-filtered and aligned to reference gene sequences by custom algorithms and were subsequently analyzed with the immunoSEQ online tools. Frequencies of productive and nonproductive TRB rearrangements were assessed among unique sequences as well as among total sequences. Hydrophobicity and amino acid composition of residues 6 and 7 within the TRB CDR3 were used to estimate the potential for self-reactivity. For group comparisons, t tests, Mann-Whitney tests or two-way ANOVA were performed in Prism software. TCRdb obtained this table from immuneACCESS and retained in-frame rearrangements with V and J assigned. These tables miss some clones; where compared with another copy, unresolved V genes account for less than half of the shortfall, and the remainder is unexplained. V, J and clone size derive from that table, while D and trimming were established from the DNA sequence. Counted in this sample were some 20,000 clones; about 88% of them appeared once. The ten largest clones capture approximately 1.3% of the sample.

The data were taken from a study of regulatory T cells listed by TCRdb under 2018. Context from the whole study: The study compared T-cell receptor beta repertoires of sorted regulatory, conventional CD4+ and CD8+ T cells in CD3G-deficient patients with those in healthy controls. The full study reports these points: Patient repertoires showed restricted unique TRB V-J pairs and skewed V and J gene usage, most marked in regulatory T cells. Enrichment for hydrophobic residues at CDR3 positions 6 and 7 was found in conventional CD4+ T cells from CD3G-deficient patients, suggesting more self-reactive specificities.

Evidence of autoimmunity was found in all CD3G-deficient patients, and more severe autoimmunity was observed in two of the patients. At the time of testing, the patients were between 2 and 39 years old, and their CD4+ and CD8+ T cells had reduced naive proportions and increased memory proportions. CD4+ cells were FACS-sorted into CD25-high CD127-low regulatory T cells and CD25-low CD127-high conventional CD4+ T cells. The patient group comprised about six individuals with CD3G deficiency. An international network of physicians spanning the United States, Europe and Asia provided the patient samples and clinical data. Ficoll density separation was used to isolate peripheral blood mononuclear cells.

Material: conventional CD4+ T cells sorted from blood. The TCR sequence derives from a child younger than 18 with CD3G deficiency. The V and J genes are TRBV5-1 and TRBJ2-7, with TRBD2 matching 10 junction bases. The CDR3 reads CASSPGTSATGEQYF. The nucleotide sequence reads as follows: TGCGCCAGCAGCCCCGGGACTAGCGCCACGGGCGAGCAGTACTTC.